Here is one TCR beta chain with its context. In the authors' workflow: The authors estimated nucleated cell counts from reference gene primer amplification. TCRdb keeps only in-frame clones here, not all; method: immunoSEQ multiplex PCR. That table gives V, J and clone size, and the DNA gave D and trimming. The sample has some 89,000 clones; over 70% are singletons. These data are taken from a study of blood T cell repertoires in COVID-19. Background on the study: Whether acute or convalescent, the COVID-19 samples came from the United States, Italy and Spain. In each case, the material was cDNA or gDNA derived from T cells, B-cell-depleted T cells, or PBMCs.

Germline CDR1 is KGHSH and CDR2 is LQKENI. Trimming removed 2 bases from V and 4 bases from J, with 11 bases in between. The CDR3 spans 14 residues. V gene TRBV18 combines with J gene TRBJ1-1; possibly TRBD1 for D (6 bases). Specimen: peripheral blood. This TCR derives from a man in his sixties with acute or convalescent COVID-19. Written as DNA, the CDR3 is TGTGCCAGCTCACCAACAGGGTCTCGCACTGAAGCTTTCTTT. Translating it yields CASSPTGSRTEAFF.